This T cell receptor beta chain came from a study of blood T cell repertoires in COVID-19. Study as a whole: T cells, B-cell-depleted T cells, or PBMCs supplied cDNA or gDNA.

It was during active infection that Seattle patients were enrolled and then longitudinally followed. V shed 2 bases and J shed 8 bases, with 18 bases lying between them. Germline V gene lookup returns CDR1 MNHNS and CDR2 SASEGT. The CDR3 extends over 15 amino acids. In the authors' methods: Amplifying reference gene primers gave estimates of nucleated cell counts. TCRdb's table, derived via immunoSEQ multiplex PCR, lists solely in-frame clones and lacks some. V and J calls and clone size are copied from that table; D and trimming were computed from the DNA. The sample holds a few hundred thousand clones, about 90% seen once.

Sequenced sample: peripheral blood. The V and J genes are TRBV6-1 and TRBJ1-2, with D tentatively TRBD1 (5 bases). The origin of this receptor is a woman aged 25 to 39 with COVID-19, enrolled during active disease. CDR3 nucleotides: TGTGCCAGCAGTGAAATAATGGGGCACCCGACCGGCTACACCTTC. Its protein is CASSEIMGHPTGYTF.